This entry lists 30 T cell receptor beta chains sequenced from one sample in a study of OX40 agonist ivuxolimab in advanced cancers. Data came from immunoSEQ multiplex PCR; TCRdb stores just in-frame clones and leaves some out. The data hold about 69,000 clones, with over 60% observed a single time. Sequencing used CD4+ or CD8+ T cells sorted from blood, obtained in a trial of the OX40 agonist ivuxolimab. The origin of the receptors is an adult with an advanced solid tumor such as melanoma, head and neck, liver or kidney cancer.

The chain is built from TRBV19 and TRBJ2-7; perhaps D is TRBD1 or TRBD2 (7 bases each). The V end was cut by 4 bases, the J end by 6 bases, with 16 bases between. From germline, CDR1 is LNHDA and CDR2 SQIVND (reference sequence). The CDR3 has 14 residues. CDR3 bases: TGTGCCAGTAGTAGGAGGGAGGGGGCATCCGAGCAGTACTTC. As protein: CASSRREGASEQYF.

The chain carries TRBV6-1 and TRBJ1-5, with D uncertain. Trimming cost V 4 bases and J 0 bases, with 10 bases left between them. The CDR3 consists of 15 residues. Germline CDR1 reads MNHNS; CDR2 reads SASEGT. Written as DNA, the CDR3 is TGTGCCAGCAGTGGCCCGGATAATAGCAATCAGCCCCAGCATTTT. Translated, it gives CASSGPDNSNQPQHF.

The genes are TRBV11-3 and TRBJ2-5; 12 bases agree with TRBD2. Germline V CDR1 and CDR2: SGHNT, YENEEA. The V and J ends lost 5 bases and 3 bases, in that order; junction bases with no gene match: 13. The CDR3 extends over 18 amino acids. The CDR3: CASSLGYLAGGPEETQYF. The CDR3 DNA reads TGTGCCAGCAGCCTCGGATACCTAGCGGGAGGGCCTGAAGAGACCCAGTACTTC.

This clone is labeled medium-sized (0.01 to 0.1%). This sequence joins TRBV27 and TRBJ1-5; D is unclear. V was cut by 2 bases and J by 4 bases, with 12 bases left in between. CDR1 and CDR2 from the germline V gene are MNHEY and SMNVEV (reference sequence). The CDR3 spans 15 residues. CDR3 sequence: CASSLGGLGNQPQHF. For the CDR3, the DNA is TGTGCCAGCAGTTTAGGAGGGCTGGGGAATCAGCCCCAGCATTTT.

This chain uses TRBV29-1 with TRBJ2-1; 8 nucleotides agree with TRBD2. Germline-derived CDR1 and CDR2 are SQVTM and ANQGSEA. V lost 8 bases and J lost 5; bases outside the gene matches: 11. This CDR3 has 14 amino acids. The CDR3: CSSQTSGPNNEQFF. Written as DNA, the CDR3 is TGCAGCTCTCAAACTAGCGGTCCGAACAATGAGCAGTTCTTC.

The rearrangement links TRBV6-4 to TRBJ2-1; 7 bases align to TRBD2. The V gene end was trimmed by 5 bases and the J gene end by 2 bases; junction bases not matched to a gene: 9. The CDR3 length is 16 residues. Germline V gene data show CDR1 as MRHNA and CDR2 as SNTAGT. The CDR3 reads CASSKYLAVAYNEQFF. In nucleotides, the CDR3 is TGTGCCAGCAGTAAATACCTAGCGGTGGCCTACAATGAGCAGTTCTTC.

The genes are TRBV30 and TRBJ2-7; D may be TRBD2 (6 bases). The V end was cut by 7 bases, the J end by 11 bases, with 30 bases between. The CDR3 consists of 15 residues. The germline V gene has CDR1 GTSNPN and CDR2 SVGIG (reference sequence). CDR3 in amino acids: CASRLREQRRDEEYF. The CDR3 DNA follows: TGTGCCTCCCGGCTCCGGGAACAGCGGCGGGATGAGGAGTACTTC. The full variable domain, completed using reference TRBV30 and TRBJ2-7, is SQTIHQWPATLVQPVGSPLSLECTVEGTSNPNLYWYRQAAGRGLQLLFYSVGIGQISSEVPQNLSASRPQDRQFILSSKKLLLSDSGFYLCASRLREQRRDEEYFGPGTRLTVT.

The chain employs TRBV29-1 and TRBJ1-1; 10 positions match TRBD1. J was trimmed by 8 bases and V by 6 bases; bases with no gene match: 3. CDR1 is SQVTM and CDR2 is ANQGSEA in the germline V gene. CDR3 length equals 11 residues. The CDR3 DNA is TGCAGCGTCTTGGACAGGGGGGAAGCTTTCTTT. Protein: CSVLDRGEAFF.

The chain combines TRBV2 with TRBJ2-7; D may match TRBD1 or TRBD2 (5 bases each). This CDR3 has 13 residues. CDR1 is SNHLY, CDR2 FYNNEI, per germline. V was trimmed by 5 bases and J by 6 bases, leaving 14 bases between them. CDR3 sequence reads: CASSRDVAGEQYF. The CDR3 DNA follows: TGTGCCAGCAGTAGGGACGTGGCCGGCGAGCAGTACTTC.

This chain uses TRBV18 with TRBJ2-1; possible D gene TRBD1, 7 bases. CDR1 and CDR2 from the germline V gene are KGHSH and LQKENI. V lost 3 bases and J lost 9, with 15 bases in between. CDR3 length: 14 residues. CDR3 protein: CASSPGTVGGEQFF. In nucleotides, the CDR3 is TGTGCCAGCTCACCGGGGACAGTCGGGGGTGAGCAGTTCTTC.

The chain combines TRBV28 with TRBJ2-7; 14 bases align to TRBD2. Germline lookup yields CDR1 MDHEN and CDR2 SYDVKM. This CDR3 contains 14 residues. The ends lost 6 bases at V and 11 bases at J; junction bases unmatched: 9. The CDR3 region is CASRSGTSGRRKYF. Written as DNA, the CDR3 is TGTGCCAGCAGATCCGGGACTAGCGGGAGAAGGAAGTACTTC.

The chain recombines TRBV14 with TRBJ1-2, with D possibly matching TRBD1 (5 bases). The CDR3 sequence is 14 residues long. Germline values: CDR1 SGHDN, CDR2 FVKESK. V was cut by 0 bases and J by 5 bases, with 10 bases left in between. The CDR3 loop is CASSQETGLYGYTF. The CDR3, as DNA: TGTGCCAGCAGCCAAGAAACAGGTCTATATGGCTACACCTTC. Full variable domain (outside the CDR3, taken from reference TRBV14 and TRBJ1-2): EAGVTQFPSHSVIEKGQTVTLRCDPISGHDNLYWYRRVMGKEIKFLLHFVKESKQDESGMPNNRFLAERTGGTYSTLKVQPAELEDSGVYFCASSQETGLYGYTFGSGTRLTVV.

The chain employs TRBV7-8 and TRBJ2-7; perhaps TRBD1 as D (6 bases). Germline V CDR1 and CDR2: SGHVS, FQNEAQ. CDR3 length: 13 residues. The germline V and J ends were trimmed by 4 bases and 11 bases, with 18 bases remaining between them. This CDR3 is CASSSLQGSTKYF. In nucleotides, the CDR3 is TGTGCCAGCAGCTCTCTACAGGGAAGTACGAAGTACTTC.

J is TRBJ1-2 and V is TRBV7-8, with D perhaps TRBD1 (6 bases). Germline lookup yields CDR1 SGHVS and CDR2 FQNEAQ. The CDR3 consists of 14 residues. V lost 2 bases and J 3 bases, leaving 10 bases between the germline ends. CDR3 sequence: CASSLRDTYYGYTF. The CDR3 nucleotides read TGTGCCAGCAGCTTAAGGGACACTTACTATGGCTACACCTTC.

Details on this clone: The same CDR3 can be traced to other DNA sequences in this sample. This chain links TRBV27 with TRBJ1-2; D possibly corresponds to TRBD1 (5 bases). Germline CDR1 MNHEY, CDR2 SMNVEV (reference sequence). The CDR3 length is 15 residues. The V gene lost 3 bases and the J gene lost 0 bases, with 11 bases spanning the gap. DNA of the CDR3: TGTGCCAGCAGTTTCCACAGGTCCCCTAACTATGGCTACACCTTC. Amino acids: CASSFHRSPNYGYTF.

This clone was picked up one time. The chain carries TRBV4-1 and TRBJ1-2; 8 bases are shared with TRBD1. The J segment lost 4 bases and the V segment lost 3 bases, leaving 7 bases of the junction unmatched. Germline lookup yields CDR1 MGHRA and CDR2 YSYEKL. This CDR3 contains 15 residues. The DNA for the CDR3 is TGCGCCAGCAGCCAGGGAGACAGGGGTCCCTATGGCTACACCTTC. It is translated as CASSQGDRGPYGYTF.

CDR3 coding DNA: TGTGCCAGCAGCCAAGTTGGGCCCTCTAGGGCCTATGGCTACACCTTC. Residues: CASSQVGPSRAYGYTF. V is TRBV14 and J is TRBJ1-2; the D is unclear. CDR1 and CDR2 from the germline V gene are SGHDN and FVKESK. The CDR3 loop spans 16 amino acids. Deletions cut 1 base from V and 4 bases from J, with 16 bases between.

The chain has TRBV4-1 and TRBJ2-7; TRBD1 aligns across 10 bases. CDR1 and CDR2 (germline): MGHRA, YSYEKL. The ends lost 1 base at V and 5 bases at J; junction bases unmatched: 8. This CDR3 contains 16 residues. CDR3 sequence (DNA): TGCGCCAGCAGCCAAGGGAGGGGACAGGGGATCCACGAGCAGTACTTC. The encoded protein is CASSQGRGQGIHEQYF.

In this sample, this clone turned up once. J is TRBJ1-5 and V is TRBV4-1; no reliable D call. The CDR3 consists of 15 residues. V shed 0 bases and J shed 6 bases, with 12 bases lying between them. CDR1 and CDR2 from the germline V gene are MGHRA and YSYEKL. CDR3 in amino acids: CASSQDWDLVQPQHF. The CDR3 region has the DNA TGCGCCAGCAGCCAAGATTGGGATCTGGTTCAGCCCCAGCATTTT.

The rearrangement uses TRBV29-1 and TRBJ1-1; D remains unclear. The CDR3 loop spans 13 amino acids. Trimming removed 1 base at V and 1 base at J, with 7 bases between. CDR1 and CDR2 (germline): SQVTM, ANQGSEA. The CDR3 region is CSVEGTANTEAFF. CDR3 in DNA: TGCAGCGTTGAAGGGACGGCGAACACTGAAGCTTTCTTT.

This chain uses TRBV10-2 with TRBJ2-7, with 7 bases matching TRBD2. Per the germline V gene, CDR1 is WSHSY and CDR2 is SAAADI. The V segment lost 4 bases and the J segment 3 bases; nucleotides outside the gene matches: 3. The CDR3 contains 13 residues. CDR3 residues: CASSVSSGYEQYF. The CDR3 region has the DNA TGCGCCAGCAGTGTATCTAGCGGCTACGAGCAGTACTTC.

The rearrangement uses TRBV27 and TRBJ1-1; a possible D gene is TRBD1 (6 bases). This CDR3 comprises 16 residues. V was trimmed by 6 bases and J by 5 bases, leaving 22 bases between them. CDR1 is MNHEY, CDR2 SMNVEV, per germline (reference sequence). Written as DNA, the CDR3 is TGTGCCAGCAGCCGGATTGGGGGGGGCAGGGCTACTGAAGCTTTCTTT. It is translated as CASSRIGGGRATEAFF.

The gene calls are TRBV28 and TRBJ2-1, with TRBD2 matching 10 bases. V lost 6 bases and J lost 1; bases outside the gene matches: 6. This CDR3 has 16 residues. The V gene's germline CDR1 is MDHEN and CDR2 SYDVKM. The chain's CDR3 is CASSVTSGLSYNEQFF. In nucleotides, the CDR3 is TGTGCCAGCAGCGTGACTAGCGGGCTGTCCTACAATGAGCAGTTCTTC.

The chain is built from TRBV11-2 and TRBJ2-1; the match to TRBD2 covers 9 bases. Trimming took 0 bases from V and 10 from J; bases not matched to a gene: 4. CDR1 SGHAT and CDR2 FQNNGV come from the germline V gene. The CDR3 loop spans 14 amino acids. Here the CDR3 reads CASSLDAGGREQFF. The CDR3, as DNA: TGTGCCAGCAGCTTAGACGCGGGGGGGCGAGAGCAGTTCTTC.

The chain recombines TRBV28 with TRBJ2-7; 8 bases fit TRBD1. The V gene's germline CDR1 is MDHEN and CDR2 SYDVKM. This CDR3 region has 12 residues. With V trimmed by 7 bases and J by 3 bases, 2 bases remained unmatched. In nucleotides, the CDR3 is TGTGCCAGCACGGACAGGGTCTACGAGCAGTACTTC. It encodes CASTDRVYEQYF.

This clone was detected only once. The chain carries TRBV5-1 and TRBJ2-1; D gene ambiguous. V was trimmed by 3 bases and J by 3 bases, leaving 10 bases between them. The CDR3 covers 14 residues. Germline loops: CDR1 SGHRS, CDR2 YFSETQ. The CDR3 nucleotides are TGCGCCAGCAGCTCAGTGCCCGACTACAATGAGCAGTTCTTC. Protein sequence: CASSSVPDYNEQFF.

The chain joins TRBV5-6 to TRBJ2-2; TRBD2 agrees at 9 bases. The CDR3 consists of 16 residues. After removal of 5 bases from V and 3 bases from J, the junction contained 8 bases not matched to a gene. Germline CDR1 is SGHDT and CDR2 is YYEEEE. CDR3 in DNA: TGTGCCAGCAGTCCCCTAGCGGGGAAGGACACCGGGGAGCTGTTTTTT. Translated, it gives CASSPLAGKDTGELFF.

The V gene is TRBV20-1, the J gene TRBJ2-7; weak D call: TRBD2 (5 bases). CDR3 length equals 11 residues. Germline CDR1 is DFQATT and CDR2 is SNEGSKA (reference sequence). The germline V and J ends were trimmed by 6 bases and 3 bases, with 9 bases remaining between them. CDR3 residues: CSALGVYEQYF. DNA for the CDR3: TGCAGTGCCCTGGGAGTCTACGAGCAGTACTTC.

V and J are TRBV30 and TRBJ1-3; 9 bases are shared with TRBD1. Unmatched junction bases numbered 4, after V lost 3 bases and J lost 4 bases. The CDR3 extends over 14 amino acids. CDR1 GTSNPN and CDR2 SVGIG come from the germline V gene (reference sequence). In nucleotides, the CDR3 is TGTGCCTGGAGGGGGACAGGGCAAGGAAACACCATATATTTT. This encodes CAWRGTGQGNTIYF. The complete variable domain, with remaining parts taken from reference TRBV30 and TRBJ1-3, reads SQTIHQWPATLVQPVGSPLSLECTVEGTSNPNLYWYRQAAGRGLQLLFYSVGIGQISSEVPQNLSASRPQDRQFILSSKKLLLSDSGFYLCAWRGTGQGNTIYFGEGSWLTVV.

The CDR3 DNA reads as TGTGCCAGCAGCGTAGGGGTAGCGGGAGGCGAGCAGTACTTC. Its protein product is CASSVGVAGGEQYF. The chain is built from TRBV9 and TRBJ2-7, with 10 bases that match TRBD2. Trimming took 0 bases from V and 6 from J; bases not matched to a gene: 3. The germline CDR1 and CDR2 sequences are SGDLS and YYNGEE. CDR3 size: 14 residues.